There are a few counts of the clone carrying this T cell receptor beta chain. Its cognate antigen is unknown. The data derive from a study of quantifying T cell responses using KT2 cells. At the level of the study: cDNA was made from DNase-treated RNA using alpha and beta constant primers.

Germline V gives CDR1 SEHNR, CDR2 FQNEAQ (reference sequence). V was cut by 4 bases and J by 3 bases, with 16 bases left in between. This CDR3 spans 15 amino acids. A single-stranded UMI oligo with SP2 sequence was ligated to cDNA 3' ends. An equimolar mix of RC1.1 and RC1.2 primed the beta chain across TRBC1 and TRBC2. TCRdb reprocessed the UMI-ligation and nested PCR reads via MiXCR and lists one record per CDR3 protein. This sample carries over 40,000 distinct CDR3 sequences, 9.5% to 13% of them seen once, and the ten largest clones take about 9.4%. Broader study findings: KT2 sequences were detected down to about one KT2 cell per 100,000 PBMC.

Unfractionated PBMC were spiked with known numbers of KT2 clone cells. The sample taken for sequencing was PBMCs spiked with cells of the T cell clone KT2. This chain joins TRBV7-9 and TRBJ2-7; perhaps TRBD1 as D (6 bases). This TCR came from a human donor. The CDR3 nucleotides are TGTGCCAGCAGCTCCACAGCCCGGGACATCTACGAGCAGTACTTC. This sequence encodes CASSSTARDIYEQYF. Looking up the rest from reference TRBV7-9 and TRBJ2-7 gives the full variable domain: DTGVSQNPRHKITKRGQNVTFRCDPISEHNRLYWYRQTLGQGPEFLTYFQNEAQLEKSRLLSDRFSAERPKGSFSTLEIQRTEQGDSAMYLCASSSTARDIYEQYFGPGTRLTVT.